The 29 T cell receptor beta chains in this list originate from one sample, sequenced in a study of T-cell reconstitution after alpha-beta-depleted transplantation in children (dated by TCRdb to the mid-2010s). Library preparation used PCR. The reads were generated on an Illumina HiSeq 2500. TCR libraries were prepared with molecular barcoding, using unique molecular identifiers to normalize TCRbeta repertoire quantification. The raw public data were reprocessed by TCRdb itself: fastp quality trimming at Q25, MiXCR clonotype calling, in-frame beta chains only. All rows with the same CDR3 protein become a single entry with the most common DNA and genes. This sample comprises about 600,000 distinct CDR3 sequences, about 10% of them detected only once. Around 4% of the sample is taken by the ten largest. Sequenced material: PBMCs from the stem cell graft donor, taken from the stem cell graft. These receptors were taken from a human donor who donated a stem cell graft to a child with acute myeloid leukemia.

V usage is TRBV5-1 and J usage is TRBJ2-7; TRBD2 is a possible D gene (6 bases). V was clipped by 6 bases and J by 5 bases, with 21 bases between them. Germline CDR1 SGHRS, CDR2 YFSETQ. The CDR3 covers 15 residues. In DNA, the CDR3 is TGCGCCAGCAATCGGGGAGAGCGGGTAATTAACGAGCAGTACTTC. Translation gives CASNRGERVINEQYF.

This clonotype has a count of ten or more. The CDR3 region is CSASPGTSALRGYF. The CDR3 DNA reads TGCAGTGCTAGTCCCGGGACTAGCGCCCTTCGGGGGTACTTC. The chain combines TRBV20-1 with TRBJ2-7, with TRBD2 matching 10 bases. CDR3 length: 14 residues. Trimming at V came to 3 bases and at J to 12 bases, leaving 14 bases not matched to a gene. Germline V gives CDR1 DFQATT, CDR2 SNEGSKA (reference sequence).

In its sample, this clonotype was seen a few times. The V call is TRBV11-2, the J call TRBJ2-7; TRBD2 matches 9 bases. Looked up from germline, CDR1 is SGHAT and CDR2 is FQNNGV. This CDR3 is built from 15 residues. Trimming at V came to 4 bases and at J to 6 bases, leaving 10 bases not matched to a gene. The DNA for the CDR3 is TGTGCCAGCAGCTGGGGAGTAGCGGGAGTCGGCGAGCAGTACTTC. This codes for CASSWGVAGVGEQYF.

This clonotype was seen ten or more times. V and J are TRBV21-1 and TRBJ2-2. TRBV21-1 is designated a pseudogene. The CDR3 sequence is 16 residues long. The CDR3 bases are TGTGCCAGCAGCCCCCCTGTCCGCCAACGGATCGGGGAGCTGTTTTTT. It yields the protein CASSPPVRQRIGELFF.

In its sample, this clonotype was seen many times. This chain links TRBV12-3 or TRBV12-4 with TRBJ2-3, with D possibly TRBD2 on 5 matching bases. The V end was cut by 4 bases, the J end by 5 bases, with 10 bases between. The CDR3 runs to 13 residues. The CDR3 DNA follows: TGTGCCAGCAGTTATGAGGGAAAAGATACGCAGTATTTT. As protein: CASSYEGKDTQYF.

The chain combines TRBV6-2 or TRBV6-3 with TRBJ2-1; D could derive from TRBD1 or TRBD2 (5 bases each). V was trimmed by 7 bases and J by 2 bases, leaving 12 bases between them. Germline V lookup: CDR1 MNHEY, CDR2 SVGEGT. This CDR3 contains 14 residues. The CDR3 bases are TGTGCCAGCATCACCGGGGCCCCCTACAATGAGCAGTTCTTC. Translating gives CASITGAPYNEQFF.

CDR3 in DNA: TGCGCCAGCAGCCAAGAGAGGCGGGATACGCAGTATTTT. This encodes CASSQERRDTQYF. The chain couples TRBV4-3 to TRBJ2-3; no reliable D call. Germline V lookup: CDR1 LGHNA, CDR2 YSLEER. V was clipped by 0 bases and J by 6 bases, with 7 bases between them. This CDR3 has 13 amino acids.

The chain is built from TRBV25-1 and TRBJ2-5; the D call may be TRBD1 or TRBD2 (5 bases each). V was trimmed by 5 bases and J by 5 bases, leaving 15 bases between them. The CDR3 loop spans 14 amino acids. CDR1 is MGHDK, CDR2 SYGVNS, per germline. CDR3 sequence (DNA): TGTGCCAGCAGTTCCGAGGGGTACCGGGAGACCCAGTACTTC. Translation: CASSSEGYRETQYF.

The chain uses TRBV12-3 or TRBV12-4 and TRBJ1-5; perhaps TRBD1 as D (6 bases). Trimming shortened V by 6 bases and J by 5 bases, and 20 bases separated the two germline ends. The CDR3 totals 16 residues. The CDR3 here is CASRRYIQGRDQPQHF. The DNA for the CDR3 is TGTGCCAGCAGACGATACATACAGGGTAGGGATCAGCCCCAGCATTTT.

This chain's CDR3 is CASSLVGGNGYTF. CDR3 coding DNA: TGTGCCAGCAGCTTGGTGGGGGGCAATGGCTACACCTTC. V is TRBV5-4 and J is TRBJ1-2; D is possibly TRBD1 (6 bases). Germline assignment: CDR1 SGHNT and CDR2 YYREEE (reference sequence). The CDR3 sequence is 13 residues long. The V and J ends lost 0 bases and 6 bases respectively, with 9 bases between them. Using reference TRBV5-4 and TRBJ1-2 for the parts outside the CDR3, the full variable domain is ETGVTQSPTHLIKTRGQQVTLRCSSQSGHNTVSWYQQALGQGPQFIFQYYREEENGRGNFPPRFSGLQFPNYSSELNVNALELDDSALYLCASSLVGGNGYTFGSGTRLTVV.

The gene calls are TRBV7-8 and TRBJ2-3, with D perhaps matching TRBD1 or TRBD2 (5 bases each). The CDR3 extends over 13 amino acids. Trimming left V 0 bases short and J 9 bases short, with 10 bases between. Germline V gene sequence: CDR1 SGHVS, CDR2 FQNEAQ. CDR3 nucleotide sequence: TGTGCCAGCAGCTTAGCGATGGGGGAGACGCAGTATTTT. This translates into CASSLAMGETQYF.

This clonotype was detected many times. The V gene is TRBV12-3 or TRBV12-4, the J gene TRBJ2-7; 15 positions agree with TRBD2. The CDR3 extends over 15 amino acids. The trim removed 5 bases at V and 3 bases at J, leaving 2 bases unmatched. CDR3 in amino acids: CASSLGLAGGYEQYF. CDR3 sequence (DNA): TGTGCCAGCAGTCTGGGACTAGCGGGAGGCTACGAGCAGTACTTC.

This clonotype was counted a few times. The chain links TRBV12-3 or TRBV12-4 to TRBJ2-7; D gene unclear. The CDR3 is 14 amino acids. Trimming shortened V by 4 bases and J by 1 base, and 11 bases separated the two germline ends. The CDR3 region has the DNA TGTGCCAGCAGTTCCTCTTTCGGGTCCTACGAGCAGTACTTC. Translating gives CASSSSFGSYEQYF.

This clonotype came up many times. V usage is TRBV7-8 and J usage is TRBJ2-7; no clear D gene. The CDR3 loop spans 13 amino acids. Germline V lookup: CDR1 SGHVS, CDR2 FQNEAQ. V lost 2 bases and J 2 bases, leaving 7 bases between the germline ends. The CDR3 is CASSLIVAYEQYF. DNA of the CDR3: TGTGCCAGCAGCTTAATAGTAGCCTACGAGCAGTACTTC.

The chain uses TRBV20-1 and TRBJ1-5; D uncertain. The V end was cut by 3 bases, the J end by 3 bases, with 9 bases between. CDR3 length: 13 residues. Germline lookup yields CDR1 DFQATT and CDR2 SNEGSKA (reference sequence). The CDR3 sequence: CSARQDPNQPQHF. CDR3 DNA sequence: TGCAGTGCTAGGCAGGACCCCAATCAGCCCCAGCATTTT.

There are many counts of this clonotype. The chain employs TRBV6-4 and TRBJ2-3; TRBD2 matches at 11 bases. There are 17 residues in the CDR3. Germline loops: CDR1 MRHNA, CDR2 SNTAGT. The V gene end was trimmed by 2 bases and the J gene end by 2 bases; junction bases not matched to a gene: 6. CDR3 nucleotide sequence: TGTGCCAGCAGTGACGGGGGGACTAGCGGTCCCACAGATACGCAGTATTTT. Encoded protein: CASSDGGTSGPTDTQYF.

The table lists this clonotype with many counts. This chain connects TRBV11-3 to TRBJ2-3, with D perhaps given as TRBD1 or TRBD2 (5 bases each). With 1 base removed from V and 2 bases from J, the gap between germline ends came to 13 bases. This CDR3 spans 16 amino acids. The germline V gene encodes CDR1 SGHNT and CDR2 YENEEA. CDR3 protein: CASSLGADGTTDTQYF. The CDR3 bases are TGTGCCAGCAGCTTAGGCGCGGACGGGACCACAGATACGCAGTATTTT.

V gene TRBV20-1 combines with J gene TRBJ1-6; the D is unclear. The germline V gene encodes CDR1 DFQATT and CDR2 SNEGSKA (reference sequence). Trimming took off 4 bases at V and 8 bases at J, with 9 bases between the two ends. This CDR3 region has 12 residues. CDR3 sequence (DNA): TGCAGTGCTACCGACCTGTATTCACCCCTCCACTTT. It is translated as CSATDLYSPLHF.

The chain links TRBV29-1 to TRBJ2-5; D ambiguous. Trimming cost V 5 bases and J 0 bases, with 7 bases left between them. Germline loops: CDR1 SQVTM, CDR2 ANQGSEA. The CDR3 is 12 residues long. CDR3 DNA sequence: TGCAGCGTTAAGAGGTACCAAGAGACCCAGTACTTC. The encoded protein is CSVKRYQETQYF.

This clonotype was recorded a few times. The V call is TRBV20-1, the J call TRBJ2-3, with 10 bases aligning to TRBD1. This CDR3 comprises 15 residues. V dropped 5 bases and J dropped 8; count of bases not matched to a gene: 13. Germline CDR1 is DFQATT and CDR2 is SNEGSKA (reference sequence). The CDR3 is CSAVPDRGYVGTQYF. CDR3 coding DNA: TGCAGTGCTGTCCCGGACAGGGGGTATGTCGGTACGCAGTATTTT.

The chain couples TRBV7-9 to TRBJ2-1, with D perhaps TRBD2 (5 bases). The CDR3 length is 14 residues. V lost 4 bases to trimming and J lost 7 bases, with 14 bases between them. Germline V gene sequence: CDR1 SEHNR, CDR2 FQNEAQ (reference sequence). Here the CDR3 reads CASSSPPGVNEQFF. DNA of the CDR3: TGTGCCAGCAGCTCGCCGCCCGGGGTAAATGAGCAGTTCTTC.

This clonotype was observed a few times. The chain links TRBV14 to TRBJ2-4; D possibly corresponds to TRBD2 (6 bases). The CDR3 runs 14 residues. Deletions cut 3 bases from V and 3 bases from J, with 9 bases between. Germline CDR1 and CDR2: SGHDN and FVKESK. The CDR3 here is CASSHPGLKNIQYF. Written as DNA, the CDR3 is TGTGCCAGCAGCCATCCGGGACTCAAAAACATTCAGTACTTC.

In this sample, this clonotype turned up many times. A read error may account for a junction end that differs from germline. This chain joins TRBV29-1 and TRBJ2-1, with TRBD1 matching 10 bases. Germline values: CDR1 SQVTM, CDR2 ANQGSEA. The CDR3 runs to 11 residues. CDR3 sequence (DNA): TGCAGCTTTGACAGGGGGCATGAGCAGTTCTTC. This translates into CSFDRGHEQFF.

This clonotype was seen at least ten times. The chain is built from TRBV20-1 and TRBJ2-1; a weak D match, TRBD1 (6 bases). The germline gives CDR1 DFQATT, CDR2 SNEGSKA (reference sequence). V gave up 4 bases and J gave up 3 bases, with 10 bases separating them. This CDR3 contains 13 residues. The CDR3 coding sequence is TGCAGTGCTACAAGACAGGTCTACAATGAGCAGTTCTTC. Its protein product is CSATRQVYNEQFF.

This clonotype was seen ten or more times. V usage is TRBV7-2 and J usage is TRBJ2-1; 9 bases align to TRBD2. Per germline, CDR1 SGHTA and CDR2 FQGNSA. The CDR3 has 16 amino acids. V lost 4 bases to trimming and J lost 6 bases; unmatched junction nucleotides: 10. The CDR3 region is CASSSTGTSRVNEQFF. The CDR3 DNA is TGTGCCAGCAGCTCAACCGGGACTAGCAGGGTCAATGAGCAGTTCTTC.

This clonotype came up many times. J is TRBJ2-5 and V is TRBV29-1; TRBD1 aligns across 8 bases. Germline V gives CDR1 SQVTM, CDR2 ANQGSEA. This CDR3 contains 17 residues. Trimming at V came to 4 bases and at J to 0 bases, leaving 13 bases not matched to a gene. The CDR3 spells CSVVPYGTGRYQETQYF. The CDR3 region has the DNA TGCAGCGTTGTCCCATACGGGACAGGAAGATACCAAGAGACCCAGTACTTC.

Only a few counts were recorded for this clonotype. This chain uses TRBV20-1 with TRBJ2-3; a possible D gene is TRBD2 (7 bases). Germline CDR1 reads DFQATT; CDR2 reads SNEGSKA (reference sequence). This CDR3 region has 15 residues. V was trimmed by 2 bases and J by 3 bases, leaving 15 bases between them. CDR3 amino acids: CSARRGGGITDTQYF. Here the CDR3 DNA reads TGCAGTGCTAGAAGGGGGGGCGGGATTACAGATACGCAGTATTTT.

This clonotype was seen a few times. The gene calls are TRBV20-1 and TRBJ2-7, with a weak D call TRBD1 (6 bases). Germline lookup yields CDR1 DFQATT and CDR2 SNEGSKA (reference sequence). V lost 3 bases to trimming and J lost 6 bases, with 18 bases between them. The CDR3 contains 14 residues. The CDR3 protein is CSASVEGEIGEQYF. As DNA, the CDR3 is TGCAGTGCTAGCGTCGAGGGGGAGATTGGCGAGCAGTACTTC.

A remark on this clonotype: An end of the junction does not agree with germline; a read error may underlie this. The chain joins TRBV4-2 to TRBJ2-3, with TRBD2 identical over 13 bases. CDR3 size: 15 residues. Germline V lookup: CDR1 LGHNA, CDR2 YNFKEQ. CDR3 sequence (DNA): TGTGCCATCAGCCGCGGACTAGCGGGAGCGGATACGCAGTATTTT. This encodes CAISRGLAGADTQYF.